These 30 T cell receptor beta chains came from one sample sequenced in a study of cytomegalovirus exposure and HLA in healthy donors. Primers: 60 Vbeta forward and 13 Jbeta reverse. Clones were read by immunoSEQ multiplex PCR, and TCRdb kept only the in-frame ones, dropping some. The sample lists some 120,000 clones; less than 80% were seen once. The sequenced sample consisted of PBMCs. The receptors derive from a man aged 35-49 years in good health and CMV-seropositive.

V and J are TRBV5-1 and TRBJ2-7, with D possibly matching TRBD1 (6 bases). This CDR3 spans 14 amino acids. The V end lost 4 bases, the J end lost 4 bases, and 15 bases lay between the germline ends. Germline V gene data show CDR1 as SGHRS and CDR2 as YFSETQ. The CDR3 DNA reads as TGCGCCAGCAGCAAATACAGGGCGGATTACGAGCAGTACTTC. This codes for CASSKYRADYEQYF.

This clone was counted a few times. The J gene is TRBJ2-1, the V gene TRBV5-1, with D hard to call. This CDR3 is built from 14 residues. CDR1 SGHRS and CDR2 YFSETQ come from the germline V gene. Trimming took off 0 bases at V and 8 bases at J, with 12 bases between the two ends. CDR3 nucleotide sequence: TGCGCCAGCAGCTTGGCACAGCAGATGGATGAGCAGTTCTTC. It encodes CASSLAQQMDEQFF.

The genes are TRBV30 and TRBJ2-3; possibly TRBD1 for D (5 bases). CDR3 size: 14 residues. From germline, CDR1 is GTSNPN and CDR2 SVGIG (reference sequence). V lost 6 bases and J lost 1, with 14 bases in between. The CDR3 DNA is TGTGCCTGCTCAAGGCAGGGCGGCACAGATACGCAGTATTTT. This gives the protein CACSRQGGTDTQYF.

This clone was picked up a small number of times. This CDR3 reads CASSSTPGGQRKVNEQFF. Here the CDR3 DNA reads TGTGCCAGCAGCTCCACCCCAGGGGGACAGAGGAAGGTCAATGAGCAGTTCTTC. The V call is TRBV21-1, the J call TRBJ2-1; TRBD1 is the table's D call, not checked against the DNA. TRBV21-1 is a pseudogene segment. This CDR3 has 18 residues.

J is TRBJ2-2 and V is TRBV5-1; 7 bases line up with TRBD1. Germline V gives CDR1 SGHRS, CDR2 YFSETQ. The V segment lost 4 bases and the J segment 0 bases; nucleotides outside the gene matches: 6. The CDR3 has 16 amino acids. The CDR3 bases are TGCGCCAGCAGCCTTACCGGGACAGCGAACACCGGGGAGCTGTTTTTT. Translation gives CASSLTGTANTGELFF.

This clone occurred once. The chain carries TRBV5-1 and TRBJ2-2, with TRBD1 as a possible D gene (7 bases). Trimming left V 2 bases short and J 5 bases short, with 13 bases between. This CDR3 region has 15 residues. Germline CDR1 SGHRS, CDR2 YFSETQ. This CDR3 reads CASSFQGGLTGELFF. CDR3 sequence (DNA): TGCGCCAGCAGCTTCCAGGGGGGTCTTACCGGGGAGCTGTTTTTT.

This clone was picked up one time. V and J are TRBV10-3 and TRBJ1-2, with unresolved D. CDR3 length: 13 amino acids. V was pared by 7 bases and J by 5 bases, with 14 bases between. Germline V CDR1 and CDR2: ENHRY, SYGVKD. This chain's CDR3 is CAITPGLEYGYTF. For the CDR3, the DNA is TGTGCCATCACCCCTGGACTGGAGTATGGCTACACCTTC.

This chain uses TRBV21-1 with TRBJ1-5; the table names TRBD1, a call not compared with the DNA. TRBV21-1 represents a pseudogene. The length of the CDR3 is 14 residues. In DNA, the CDR3 is TGTGCCAGCGTGAGGGGGCGGGCGAATCAGCCCCAGCATTTT. Translated, it gives CASVRGRANQPQHF.

The rearrangement links TRBV7-2 to TRBJ2-7; TRBD2 might be the D (6 bases). The CDR3 extends over 14 amino acids. V was pared by 2 bases and J by 2 bases, with 10 bases between. Looked up from germline, CDR1 is SGHTA and CDR2 is FQGNSA. The CDR3 here is CASSLRGGAYEQYF. For the CDR3, the DNA is TGTGCCAGCAGCTTAAGGGGCGGGGCCTACGAGCAGTACTTC.

The chain is built from TRBV15 and TRBJ2-2; D possibly corresponds to TRBD1 (6 bases). This CDR3 is 16 amino acids long. In germline, CDR1 is LNHNV, CDR2 YYDKDF (reference sequence). Between the trimmed V and J ends, which lost 1 base and 7 bases, there was a span of 16 bases. The CDR3 protein is CATSRAGRGSGGELFF. DNA for the CDR3: TGTGCCACCAGCAGAGCGGGCAGGGGCTCTGGCGGGGAGCTGTTTTTT.

The table lists this clone with a count of one. The chain uses TRBV6-5 and TRBJ1-2; possibly TRBD1 for D (5 bases). This CDR3 comprises 14 residues. Trimming removed 6 bases from V and 8 bases from J, with 19 bases in between. Germline CDR1 is MNHEY and CDR2 is SVGAGI. CDR3 loop: CASSLRATAPGYTF. CDR3 bases: TGTGCCAGCAGCCTCAGGGCTACGGCGCCCGGCTACACCTTC.

This rearrangement joins TRBV5-1 to TRBJ2-3, with D hard to call. Trimming removed 1 base from V and 0 bases from J, with 9 bases in between. There are 15 residues in the CDR3. The germline gives CDR1 SGHRS, CDR2 YFSETQ. The CDR3: CASSLYVGSTDTQYF. The CDR3 DNA is TGCGCCAGCAGCTTGTACGTCGGGAGCACAGATACGCAGTATTTT. The variable domain in full, completed from reference TRBV5-1 and TRBJ2-3, reads KAGVTQTPRYLIKTRGQQVTLSCSPISGHRSVSWYQQTPGQGLQFLFEYFSETQRNKGNFPGRFSGRQFSNSRSEMNVSTLELGDSALYLCASSLYVGSTDTQYFGPGTRLTVL.

This clone has just one count. The V call is TRBV27, the J call TRBJ2-3; tentative D call: TRBD2 (5 bases). CDR1 and CDR2 from the germline V gene are MNHEY and SMNVEV (reference sequence). V was pared by 5 bases and J by 4 bases, with 13 bases between. The CDR3 extends over 14 amino acids. The CDR3 protein is CASSITRGADTQYF. Written as DNA, the CDR3 is TGTGCCAGCAGTATCACTAGAGGTGCAGATACGCAGTATTTT.

The chain combines TRBV5-4 with TRBJ1-4; maybe TRBD1 (5 bases). The CDR3 runs 13 residues. V was pared by 4 bases and J by 7 bases, with 11 bases between. The germline V gene has CDR1 SGHNT and CDR2 YYREEE (reference sequence). This CDR3 reads CASSPVGGEKLFF. The CDR3, as DNA: TGTGCCAGCAGCCCCGTGGGGGGTGAAAAACTGTTTTTT.

The chain joins TRBV6-1 to TRBJ1-4; TRBD1 matches at 8 bases. CDR1 and CDR2 from the germline V gene are MNHNS and SASEGT. This CDR3 spans 14 amino acids. Trimming took 3 bases from V and 8 from J; bases not matched to a gene: 5. The CDR3, as DNA: TGTGCCAGCAGTGAGGGGACAGGCCCCGAAAAACTGTTTTTT. Its protein product is CASSEGTGPEKLFF.

The genes are TRBV5-1 and TRBJ2-7, with 7 bases identical to TRBD1. Per germline, CDR1 SGHRS and CDR2 YFSETQ. This CDR3 is 15 amino acids long. With 0 bases clipped from V and 3 bases from J, the junction kept 6 bases outside the gene matches. CDR3 DNA: TGCGCCAGCAGCTTGGGGTGGCAGGGGGACTACGAGCAGTACTTC. Protein product: CASSLGWQGDYEQYF.

The V gene is TRBV7-2, the J gene TRBJ2-1, with 10 nucleotides matching TRBD2. The V and J ends lost 5 bases and 8 bases, in that order; junction bases with no gene match: 9. This CDR3 has 15 amino acids. Germline CDR1 and CDR2: SGHTA and FQGNSA. The CDR3 is CASSRTSGIPDEQFF. In DNA, the CDR3 is TGTGCCAGCAGCCGAACTAGCGGGATACCAGATGAGCAGTTCTTC.

The gene calls are TRBV29-1 and TRBJ2-6, with TRBD1 matching over 10 bases. The CDR3 runs to 16 residues. Trimming removed 7 bases from V and 3 bases from J; junction bases left unmatched: 9. Germline assignment: CDR1 SQVTM and CDR2 ANQGSEA. CDR3 loop: CSAGTGAFGGANVLTF. The CDR3 bases are TGCAGCGCGGGGACAGGGGCGTTCGGTGGGGCCAACGTCCTGACTTTC.

The sample holds a few counts of this clone. The V call is TRBV10-1, the J call TRBJ1-5, with TRBD1 matching 7 bases. The ends lost 3 bases at V and 6 bases at J; junction bases unmatched: 2. Looked up from germline, CDR1 is WNHNN and CDR2 is SYGVQD (reference sequence). This CDR3 contains 13 residues. This CDR3 reads CASSDRGSQPQHF. The CDR3 DNA reads TGCGCCAGCAGTGACAGGGGGAGTCAGCCCCAGCATTTT.

The CDR3 coding sequence is TGTGCCACAGTGGGCCACTGGGGCAGGGGCCAAAACATTCAGTACTTC. Its protein is CATVGHWGRGQNIQYF. The chain employs TRBV25-1 and TRBJ2-4; D is possibly TRBD1 (6 bases). CDR3 length: 16 residues. Trimming left V 10 bases short and J 5 bases short, with 24 bases between. Germline V gives CDR1 MGHDK, CDR2 SYGVNS.

The rearrangement uses TRBV6-5 and TRBJ1-4; unclear D gene. V was cut by 5 bases and J by 2 bases, with 12 bases left in between. CDR3 size: 15 residues. The germline CDR1 and CDR2 sequences are MNHEY and SVGAGI. CDR3 bases: TGTGCCAGCAGTCCTTCCCGAACTACTAATGAAAAACTGTTTTTT. It yields the protein CASSPSRTTNEKLFF.

This clone was counted a few times. The rearrangement joins TRBV6-5 to TRBJ1-2, with D unresolved. This CDR3 has 12 residues. Per germline, CDR1 MNHEY and CDR2 SVGAGI. Between the trimmed V and J ends, which lost 8 bases and 8 bases, there was a span of 15 bases. CDR3 in amino acids: CASSSGRLGYTF. CDR3 bases: TGTGCCAGCTCGTCGGGGAGATTGGGCTACACCTTC.

The chain has TRBV6-6 and TRBJ1-6; D not resolved. V was trimmed by 2 bases and J by 0 bases, leaving 8 bases between them. The V gene's germline CDR1 is MNHNY and CDR2 SVGAGI (reference sequence). The CDR3 totals 16 residues. CDR3 protein: CASSYKGSSYNSPLHF. The CDR3 DNA reads as TGTGCCAGCAGTTACAAAGGGAGCTCCTATAATTCACCCCTCCACTTT.

This rearrangement joins TRBV7-2 to TRBJ2-3, with 11 bases identical to TRBD1. This CDR3 is built from 15 residues. Looked up from germline, CDR1 is SGHTA and CDR2 is FQGNSA. The ends lost 5 bases at V and 4 bases at J; junction bases unmatched: 5. The CDR3 region is CASSLDRGQADTQYF. CDR3 in DNA: TGTGCCAGCAGCCTGGACAGGGGGCAGGCAGATACGCAGTATTTT.

The chain employs TRBV29-1 and TRBJ2-5; D may be TRBD2 (7 bases). From germline, CDR1 is SQVTM and CDR2 ANQGSEA. Trimming pared 3 bases from V and 9 bases from J, leaving 11 bases between. The CDR3 covers 11 residues. CDR3 sequence (DNA): TGCAGCGTTGACGCGGGGGCTGCCCAGTACTTC. Its translation: CSVDAGAAQYF.

This rearrangement joins TRBV6-4 to TRBJ2-2; D might be TRBD2 (5 bases). Trimming left V 5 bases short and J 1 base short, with 8 bases between. The CDR3 is 14 residues long. Germline V gene data show CDR1 as MRHNA and CDR2 as SNTAGT. The CDR3 is CASSSGGNTGELFF. The CDR3 DNA follows: TGTGCCAGCAGTTCTGGAGGGAACACCGGGGAGCTGTTTTTT.

The rearrangement links TRBV10-3 to TRBJ2-3; 11 nucleotides align to TRBD2. This CDR3 contains 14 residues. V trimming: 7 bases; J trimming: 6 bases; junction bases outside the gene matches: 6. Germline CDR1 reads ENHRY; CDR2 reads SYGVKD. CDR3 nucleotides: TGTGCCATCACCCCGGGACTAGCGGTCGATACGCAGTATTTT. Its protein product is CAITPGLAVDTQYF.

The chain is built from TRBV9 and TRBJ2-7; the match to TRBD2 covers 8 bases. J was trimmed by 5 bases and V by 3 bases; bases with no gene match: 10. The germline CDR1 and CDR2 sequences are SGDLS and YYNGEE. The CDR3 is 15 residues long. The CDR3 loop reads CASSALGTSSDEQYF. For the CDR3, the DNA is TGTGCCAGCAGCGCTTTAGGGACTAGTAGCGACGAGCAGTACTTC.

In its sample, this clone was seen a few times. This rearrangement joins TRBV7-2 to TRBJ1-5; 8 bases line up with TRBD1. The CDR3 is 14 amino acids. The V and J ends lost 5 bases and 5 bases, in that order; junction bases with no gene match: 5. Germline CDR1 and CDR2: SGHTA and FQGNSA. The CDR3 region is CASSPSTGDQPQHF. The CDR3 DNA sequence: TGTGCCAGCAGCCCATCGACAGGGGATCAGCCCCAGCATTTT. Variable domain in full (rest from reference TRBV7-2 and TRBJ1-5): GAGVSQSPSNKVTEKGKDVELRCDPISGHTALYWYRQSLGQGLEFLIYFQGNSAPDKSGLPSDRFSAERTGGSVSTLTIQRTQQEDSAVYLCASSPSTGDQPQHFGDGTRLSIL.

The rearrangement uses TRBV25-1 and TRBJ2-5, with a tentative D call TRBD1 (6 bases). The CDR3 runs 15 residues. V shed 3 bases and J shed 5 bases, with 16 bases lying between them. Germline values: CDR1 MGHDK, CDR2 SYGVNS. CDR3 in DNA: TGTGCCAGCAGTGACTCACACAGGGCGGCCGAGACCCAGTACTTC. As protein: CASSDSHRAAETQYF.